This passage covers 30 T cell receptor beta chains from one sample sequenced in a study of read filtering for tumor transcriptome and immune sequencing. From around 440 ng of RNA, a library with molecular barcoded alpha/delta and beta/gamma adaptors was made. A single record per CDR3 protein comes from TCRdb applying MiXCR to the reads. The table shows under 60,000 distinct CDR3 sequences, with approximately 19% occurring only once. Sequencing was performed on a population of CD138-negative cells sorted from bone marrow. The source of these receptors is a donor at least 40 years old with multiple myeloma.

This clonotype was detected ten times or more. V and J are TRBV20-1 and TRBJ2-2, with TRBD2 as a possible D gene (6 bases). CDR3 length: 16 amino acids. V was shortened by 5 bases and J by 1 base, with 17 bases between the two germline ends. Germline lookup yields CDR1 DFQATT and CDR2 SNEGSKA (reference sequence). CDR3 nucleotide sequence: TGCAGTGCTGGACCATCAGGCGGGGAGAACACCGGGGAGCTGTTTTTT. Encoded protein: CSAGPSGGENTGELFF.

This chain links TRBV23-1 with TRBJ1-5, with TRBD1 identical over 9 bases. TRBV23-1 is known as an ORF, though its function is uncertain. V lost 4 bases, J lost 0 bases, and 16 bases stayed unmatched. CDR3 length: 20 amino acids. CDR3 sequence reads: CASSPPAPGQGPYSNQPQHF. CDR3 nucleotides: TGCGCCAGCAGTCCCCCTGCACCGGGACAGGGCCCTTATAGCAATCAGCCCCAGCATTTT.

This clonotype was seen at least ten times. The chain links TRBV4-2 to TRBJ1-5; 10 bases are shared with TRBD1. V shed 3 bases and J 0 bases; nucleotides not matched to a gene: 5. This CDR3 is 17 amino acids long. Germline V gene sequence: CDR1 LGHNA, CDR2 YNFKEQ. As DNA, the CDR3 is TGTGCCAGCAGCCAGGCGGGACAGGGGTATAGCAATCAGCCCCAGCATTTT. Its translation: CASSQAGQGYSNQPQHF.

The V call is TRBV20-1, the J call TRBJ1-5; TRBD1 matches at 10 bases. V lost 3 bases to trimming and J lost 7 bases; unmatched junction nucleotides: 3. Germline assignment: CDR1 DFQATT and CDR2 SNEGSKA (reference sequence). The CDR3 runs 13 residues. This CDR3 is CSARGQGIQPQHF. The CDR3 nucleotides read TGCAGTGCTAGGGGACAGGGGATCCAGCCCCAGCATTTT.

This clonotype was seen at least ten times. The chain is built from TRBV5-1 and TRBJ2-7, with TRBD2 identical over 7 bases. Germline-derived CDR1 and CDR2 are SGHRS and YFSETQ. CDR3 size: 13 residues. The trim removed 0 bases at V and 5 bases at J, leaving 2 bases unmatched. In nucleotides, the CDR3 is TGCGCCAGCAGCTTGGGGACTAGTAACGAGCAGTACTTC. Its translation is CASSLGTSNEQYF.

This clonotype was seen many times. The V call is TRBV14, the J call TRBJ1-1; no definite D call. Germline-derived CDR1 and CDR2 are SGHDN and FVKESK. V gave up 4 bases and J gave up 4 bases, with 13 bases separating them. The CDR3 runs 14 residues. CDR3 nucleotides: TGTGCCAGCAGCCTTTACACCGGAGGCACTGAAGCTTTCTTT. Translating gives CASSLYTGGTEAFF.

This clonotype has at least ten counts. The chain has TRBV20-1 and TRBJ2-5; 9 nucleotides align to TRBD2. The V gene end was trimmed by 5 bases and the J gene end by 2 bases; junction bases not matched to a gene: 3. Germline V gene lookup returns CDR1 DFQATT and CDR2 SNEGSKA (reference sequence). The CDR3 is made up of 13 amino acids. CDR3 in amino acids: CSADSGGQETQYF. The DNA for the CDR3 is TGCAGTGCTGATAGCGGGGGACAAGAGACCCAGTACTTC.

This clonotype was seen at least ten times. The chain links TRBV7-3 to TRBJ2-1; TRBD2 matches 7 bases. J lost 4 bases, V lost 5 bases, and 2 bases had no gene match. The CDR3 runs 13 residues. In germline, CDR1 is SGHTA, CDR2 FQGTGA. The CDR3 loop reads CASSSGIYNEQFF. In DNA form, the CDR3 reads TGTGCCAGCAGCAGCGGGATTTACAATGAGCAGTTCTTC.

Concerning this clonotype: The conserved phenylalanine or tryptophan is not found at the CDR3 terminus, so this likely reflects a read error. This chain joins TRBV15 and TRBJ2-3, with TRBD2 matching over 8 bases. The trim removed 5 bases at V and 2 bases at J, leaving 6 bases unmatched. Germline V gene data show CDR1 as LNHNV and CDR2 as YYDKDF (reference sequence). The CDR3 extends over 15 amino acids. The CDR3 coding sequence is TGTGCCACCAGCCAGACTAGCGCCGCCACAGATACGCAGTATTCT. Translated: CATSQTSAATDTQYS.

A note on this clonotype: A much bigger clone sits one base away, suggesting this may be a read error. V usage is TRBV4-1 and J usage is TRBJ1-4, with D unresolved. The CDR3 spans 11 residues. Looked up from germline, CDR1 is MGHRA and CDR2 is YSYEKL. The CDR3: CASIQVEKLFF. For the CDR3, the DNA is TGCGCCAGCATCCAAGTAGAAAAACTGTTTTTT.

The CDR3 spells CASSQVGGTFQVDEQFF. DNA for the CDR3: TGCGCCAGCAGCCAAGTGGGGGGGACTTTCCAGGTGGATGAGCAGTTCTTC. This chain joins TRBV4-1 and TRBJ2-1, with 7 bases identical to TRBD2. The CDR3 totals 17 residues. V shed 1 base, J shed 8 bases, and the junction held 14 bases outside the gene matches. Germline CDR1 reads MGHRA; CDR2 reads YSYEKL.

There are a few counts of this clonotype. V and J are TRBV20-1 and TRBJ2-5; a possible D gene is TRBD2 (6 bases). This CDR3 is built from 13 residues. The V end lost 1 base, the J end lost 9 bases, and 15 bases lay between the germline ends. Per germline, CDR1 DFQATT and CDR2 SNEGSKA (reference sequence). This CDR3 is CSARVPGGGAQYF. The DNA of the CDR3 is TGCAGTGCTAGAGTTCCAGGCGGAGGGGCCCAGTACTTC.

Ten or more counts support this clonotype. The V call is TRBV7-2, the J call TRBJ1-1; a weak D match, TRBD1 (6 bases). Deletions cut 4 bases from V and 3 bases from J, with 12 bases between. The CDR3 contains 14 residues. The V gene's germline CDR1 is SGHTA and CDR2 FQGNSA. The CDR3 region has the DNA TGTGCCAGCAGCTCGCCGGACAGATACACTGAAGCTTTCTTT. It codes for CASSSPDRYTEAFF.

This clonotype was detected many times. This rearrangement joins TRBV2 to TRBJ2-1; D not resolved. CDR1 and CDR2 (germline): SNHLY, FYNNEI. The ends were cut back, 4 bases at V and 9 bases at J, with 10 bases in the middle. The CDR3 is 12 residues long. CDR3 in amino acids: CASSGAGREQFF. The CDR3 bases are TGTGCCAGCAGTGGAGCTGGCCGTGAGCAGTTCTTC.

Turning to this clonotype: A junction end diverges from the germline sequence, so it may reflect a read error. This chain uses TRBV5-1 with TRBJ2-1; maybe TRBD1 (6 bases). Germline assignment: CDR1 SGHRS and CDR2 YFSETQ. The CDR3 spans 11 residues. As DNA, the CDR3 is TGCGCCGGCAGACAGGTCCATGAGCAGTTCTTC. Protein product: CAGRQVHEQFF.

This clonotype was counted between two and nine times. This may arise from a read error, as a much more abundant clone is one base away. V is TRBV11-1 and J is TRBJ2-7, with TRBD1 as a possible D gene (5 bases). In germline, CDR1 is SGHAT, CDR2 FQDESV (reference sequence). V dropped 6 bases and J dropped 6 bases, with 15 bases sitting between them. This CDR3 contains 13 residues. The CDR3 DNA reads as TGTGCCAGCAGTTTGAGCAGGGAACGCGAGCAGTACTTC. This sequence encodes CASSLSREREQYF.

This clonotype was seen repeatedly, ten times or more. This chain connects TRBV6-5 to TRBJ2-3, with D possibly being TRBD2 (6 bases). V was shortened by 4 bases and J by 6 bases, with 11 bases between the two germline ends. Germline lookup yields CDR1 MNHEY and CDR2 SVGAGI. This CDR3 is 13 amino acids long. CDR3 sequence reads: CASSFGGGDTQYF. The CDR3, as DNA: TGTGCCAGCAGTTTTGGGGGAGGTGATACGCAGTATTTT.

Here the CDR3 reads CASRLGGASGEKLFF. CDR3 nucleotide sequence: TGTGCCAGTAGGTTAGGGGGGGCTTCAGGTGAAAAACTGTTTTTT. The chain recombines TRBV19 with TRBJ1-4, with a weak D call TRBD1 (6 bases). The V gene's germline CDR1 is LNHDA and CDR2 SQIVND (reference sequence). The CDR3 is made up of 15 amino acids. The germline V and J ends were trimmed by 6 bases and 7 bases, with 18 bases remaining between them.

At least ten counts were recorded for this clonotype. This chain joins TRBV19 and TRBJ2-1, with TRBD2 matching 14 bases. V trimming: 5 bases; J trimming: 4 bases; junction bases outside the gene matches: 4. The CDR3 runs 16 residues. Germline lookup yields CDR1 LNHDA and CDR2 SQIVND (reference sequence). CDR3 sequence reads: CASSPRTSGRYNEQFF. As DNA, the CDR3 is TGTGCCAGTAGTCCCCGGACTAGCGGGAGGTACAATGAGCAGTTCTTC.

In this sample, this clonotype turned up many times. This chain joins TRBV7-9 and TRBJ2-1; TRBD2 agrees at 12 bases. The CDR3 runs 15 residues. V lost 1 base to trimming and J lost 6 bases; unmatched junction nucleotides: 1. CDR1 SEHNR and CDR2 FQNEAQ come from the germline V gene (reference sequence). The CDR3 DNA reads TGTGCCAGCAGCTTAGTACTAGCGGGAGGCAATGAGCAGTTCTTC. It yields the protein CASSLVLAGGNEQFF.

CDR3 nucleotides: TGTGCCAGCAGTTATCTCCCGGGAGGGCCCAGGGAGCAGTACTTC. Translating gives CASSYLPGGPREQYF. V usage is TRBV6-2 or TRBV6-3 and J usage is TRBJ2-7, with 8 bases fitting TRBD2. CDR3 length: 15 residues. Losses at the gene ends were 3 bases for V and 7 bases for J; bases not matched to a gene: 11. CDR1 is MNHEY and CDR2 is SVGEGT in the germline V gene.

This clonotype has ten or more counts. The chain links TRBV29-1 to TRBJ1-1, with D hard to call. Deletions cut 2 bases from V and 9 bases from J, with 13 bases between. The CDR3 is 12 amino acids. Germline CDR1 reads SQVTM; CDR2 reads ANQGSEA. Here the CDR3 DNA reads TGCAGCGTTGAACAAGACACCCTTAAAGCTTTCTTT. Protein product: CSVEQDTLKAFF. The full variable domain, in which reference TRBV29-1 and TRBJ1-1 provide the parts outside the CDR3, is SAVISQKPSRDICQRGTSLTIQCQVDSQVTMMFWYRQQPGQSLTLIATANQGSEATYESGFVIDKFPISRPNLTFSTLTVSNMSPEDSSIYLCSVEQDTLKAFFGQGTRLTVV.

This rearrangement joins TRBV10-3 to TRBJ2-7; D remains unclear. The CDR3 covers 14 residues. Germline lookup yields CDR1 ENHRY and CDR2 SYGVKD. V was trimmed by 7 bases and J by 2 bases, leaving 15 bases between them. Here the CDR3 reads CAITQTPSTYEQYF. DNA of the CDR3: TGTGCCATCACCCAGACACCTAGTACCTACGAGCAGTACTTC.

This clonotype is judged medium-sized. This chain uses TRBV7-2 with TRBJ2-1, with TRBD2 matching 9 bases. Germline CDR1 SGHTA, CDR2 FQGNSA. The trim removed 4 bases at V and 6 bases at J, leaving 4 bases unmatched. The CDR3 runs 14 residues. CDR3 nucleotide sequence: TGTGCCAGCAGCTCAAGCGGGAGGACCAATGAGCAGTTCTTC. Translated: CASSSSGRTNEQFF.

The chain employs TRBV12-3 or TRBV12-4 and TRBJ2-1; D may correspond to TRBD1 or TRBD2 (5 bases each). The CDR3 sequence is 15 residues long. V dropped 3 bases and J dropped 0 bases, with 9 bases sitting between them. The CDR3: CASSLRDPSYNEQFF. The CDR3 nucleotides are TGTGCCAGCAGTTTGAGGGACCCCTCCTACAATGAGCAGTTCTTC.

This clonotype was detected many times. The chain recombines TRBV12-3 or TRBV12-4 with TRBJ2-3; 8 bases are shared with TRBD2. The CDR3 has 16 amino acids. V lost 0 bases, J lost 1 base, and 3 bases stayed unmatched. The CDR3 spells CASSLAPGLGTDTQYF. Here the CDR3 DNA reads TGTGCCAGCAGTTTAGCCCCGGGACTAGGCACAGATACGCAGTATTTT.

This clonotype has at least ten counts. The chain recombines TRBV29-1 with TRBJ2-2; tentatively, D is TRBD1 (5 bases). V was clipped by 6 bases and J by 6 bases, with 14 bases between them. Germline CDR1 is SQVTM and CDR2 is ANQGSEA. The CDR3 totals 13 residues. CDR3 DNA: TGCAGCGTACGGCAGGGAAGGGCCGGGGAGCTGTTTTTT. It specifies CSVRQGRAGELFF.

On this clonotype itself: A read error may be the cause here, since a much bigger clone is one base away. The chain couples TRBV20-1 to TRBJ2-7; D uncertain. Germline loops: CDR1 DFQATT, CDR2 SNEGSKA (reference sequence). There are 11 residues in the CDR3. CDR3 sequence: CSASTSYERYF. CDR3 in DNA: TGCAGTGCTAGTACCTCCTACGAGCGGTACTTC.

This clonotype was seen at least ten times. The chain joins TRBV4-2 to TRBJ1-1, with 9 bases that match TRBD1. CDR3 length: 14 amino acids. Germline CDR1 reads LGHNA; CDR2 reads YNFKEQ. With 1 base clipped from V and 5 bases from J, the junction kept 2 bases outside the gene matches. CDR3 protein: CASSQGTGETEAFF. Here the CDR3 DNA reads TGTGCCAGCAGCCAAGGGACAGGGGAAACTGAAGCTTTCTTT.

This clonotype was seen a handful of times. At one end, the junction sequence differs from germline, possibly due to a read error. The chain recombines TRBV24-1 with TRBJ2-5, with 8 bases lining up with TRBD1. The germline V gene encodes CDR1 KGHDR and CDR2 SFDVKD. CDR3 length: 16 residues. As DNA, the CDR3 is TGTGCCCCCAGTGATCCCGTGACAGGGGACCGGGAGACCCAGTATTTC. Its protein product is CAPSDPVTGDRETQYF.